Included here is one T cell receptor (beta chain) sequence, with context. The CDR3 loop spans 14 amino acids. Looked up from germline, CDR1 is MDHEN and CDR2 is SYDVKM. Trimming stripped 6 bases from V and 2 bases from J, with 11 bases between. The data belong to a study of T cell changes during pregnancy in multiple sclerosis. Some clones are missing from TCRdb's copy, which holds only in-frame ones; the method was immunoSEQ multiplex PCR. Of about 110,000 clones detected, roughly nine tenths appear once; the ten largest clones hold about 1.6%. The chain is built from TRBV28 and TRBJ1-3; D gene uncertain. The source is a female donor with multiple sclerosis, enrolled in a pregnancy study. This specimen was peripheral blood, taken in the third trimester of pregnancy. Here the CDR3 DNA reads TGTGCCAGCAGAAAACCCGGGACTGGAAACACCATATATTTT. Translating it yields CASRKPGTGNTIYF.